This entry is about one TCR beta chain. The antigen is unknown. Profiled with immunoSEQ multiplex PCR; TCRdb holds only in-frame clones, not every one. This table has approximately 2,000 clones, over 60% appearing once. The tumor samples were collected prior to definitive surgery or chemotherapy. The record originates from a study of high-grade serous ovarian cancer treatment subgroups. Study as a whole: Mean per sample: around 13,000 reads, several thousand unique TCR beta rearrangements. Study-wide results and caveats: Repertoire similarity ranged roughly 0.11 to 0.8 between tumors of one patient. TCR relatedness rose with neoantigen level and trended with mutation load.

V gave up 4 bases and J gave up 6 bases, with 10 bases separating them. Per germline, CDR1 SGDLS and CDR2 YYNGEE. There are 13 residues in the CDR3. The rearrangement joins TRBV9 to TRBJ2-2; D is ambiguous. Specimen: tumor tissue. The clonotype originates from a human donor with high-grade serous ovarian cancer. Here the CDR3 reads CASSLHGAGELFF. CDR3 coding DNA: TGTGCCAGCAGCTTGCACGGCGCCGGGGAGCTGTTTTTT.